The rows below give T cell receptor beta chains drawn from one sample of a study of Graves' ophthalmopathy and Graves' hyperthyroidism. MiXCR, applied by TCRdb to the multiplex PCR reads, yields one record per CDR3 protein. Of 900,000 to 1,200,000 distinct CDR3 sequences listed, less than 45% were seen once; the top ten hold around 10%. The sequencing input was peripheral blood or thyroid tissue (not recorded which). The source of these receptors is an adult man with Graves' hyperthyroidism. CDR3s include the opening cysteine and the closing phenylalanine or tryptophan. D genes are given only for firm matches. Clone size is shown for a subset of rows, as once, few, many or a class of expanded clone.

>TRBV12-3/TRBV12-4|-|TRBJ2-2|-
CASSPEVLSWTGELFF
TGTGCCAGCAGTCCTGAGGTGCTAAGTTGGACCGGGGAGCTGTTTTTT
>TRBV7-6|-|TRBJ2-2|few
CASSLARDRSNTGELFF
TGTGCCAGCAGCTTAGCGCGGGACCGTTCGAACACCGGGGAGCTGTTTTTT
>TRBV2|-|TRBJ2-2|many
CASSGGGPETGELFF
TGTGCCAGCAGTGGGGGGGGCCCGGAGACCGGGGAGCTGTTTTTT
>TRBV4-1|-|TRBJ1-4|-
CASSQDRERFREKLFF
TGCGCCAGCAGCCAAGATCGAGAGCGGTTTCGGGAAAAACTGTTTTTT
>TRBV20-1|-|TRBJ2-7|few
CSARDLDIHEQYF
TGCAGTGCTAGAGATTTAGATATCCACGAGCAGTACTTC
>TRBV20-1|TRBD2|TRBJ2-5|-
CSASGGGVALETQYF
TGCAGTGCTAGTGGGGGGGGAGTGGCCTTGGAGACCCAGTACTTC
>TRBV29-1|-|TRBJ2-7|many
CSVEAGARYEQYF
TGCAGCGTTGAGGCAGGGGCCCGCTACGAGCAGTACTTC
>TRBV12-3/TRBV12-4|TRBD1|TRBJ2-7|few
CASTSGTVIHEQYF
TGTGCCAGCACCTCCGGGACAGTTATTCACGAGCAGTACTTC
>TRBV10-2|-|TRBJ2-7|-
CASSDSRGQPEQYF
TGCGCCAGCAGTGACTCCCGCGGACAGCCCGAGCAGTACTTC
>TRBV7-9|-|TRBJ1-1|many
CASSPDRLNTEAFF
TGTGCCAGCAGCCCCGACAGGCTGAACACTGAAGCTTTCTTT
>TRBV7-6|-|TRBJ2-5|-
CASSLGLPNAQETQYF
TGTGCCAGCAGCTTGGGACTTCCAAACGCCCAAGAGACCCAGTACTTC
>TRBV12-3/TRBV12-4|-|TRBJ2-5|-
CASSPAGRQETQYF
TGTGCCAGCTCCCCCGCAGGGAGGCAAGAGACCCAGTACTTC
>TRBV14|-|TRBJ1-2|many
CASSPEDGNYGYTF
TGTGCCAGCAGCCCTGAGGACGGAAACTATGGCTACACCTTC
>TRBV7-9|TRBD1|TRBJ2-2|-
CASSLPLDRTGWNTGELFF
TGTGCCAGCAGCTTACCGCTCGACCGGACAGGGTGGAACACCGGGGAGCTGTTTTTT
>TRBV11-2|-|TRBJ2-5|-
CASSELGQMETQYF
TGTGCCAGCAGTGAATTGGGACAAATGGAGACCCAGTACTTC
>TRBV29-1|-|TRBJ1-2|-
CSVITRDSELVPYGYTF
TGCAGCGTTATTACTAGGGATTCCGAGTTGGTCCCCTATGGCTACACCTTC
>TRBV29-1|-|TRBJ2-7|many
CSVVVAGNEQYF
TGCAGCGTTGTCGTAGCAGGGAACGAGCAGTACTTC